The 6 T cell receptor beta chains listed next were all sequenced from one sample in a study of molecular identifiers for immune sequencing clone quantification. TCRdb re-analysed the PCR reads in MiXCR, keeping a single row per CDR3 protein. The data contain roughly 50,000 distinct CDR3 sequences, approximately 25% of them singletons. The sample comprised naive CD8+ T cells from blood, with Jurkat cell RNA spiked in. As for subset: FACS-sorted CD8+CD4-CCR7+CD45RA+ naive T cells. The receptors come from a human donor in good health. Some libraries in this study had Jurkat cell RNA spiked in.

A remark on this clonotype: This could be a read error, since a much larger clone is one nucleotide away. The rearrangement uses TRBV10-2 and TRBJ2-2; D tentatively reads TRBD1 or TRBD2 (5 bases each). From germline, CDR1 is WSHSY and CDR2 SAAADI. The CDR3 sequence is 17 residues long. V gave up 5 bases and J gave up 1 base, with 17 bases separating them. The chain's CDR3 is CASSPIKGRGNTGELFF. The CDR3 nucleotides are TGCGCCAGCAGTCCCATTAAGGGGAGAGGGAACACCGGGGAGCTGTTTTTT.

This clonotype was counted ten times or more. The V call is TRBV25-1, the J call TRBJ2-7; no reliable D call. The CDR3 length is 15 residues. V was cut by 4 bases and J by 1 base, with 14 bases left in between. Germline V gene lookup returns CDR1 MGHDK and CDR2 SYGVNS. Here the CDR3 reads CASSVRRFDSYEQYF. CDR3 DNA sequence: TGTGCCAGCAGTGTTAGGCGGTTTGATTCCTACGAGCAGTACTTC.

This clonotype was recorded at least ten times. The chain recombines TRBV28 with TRBJ2-7; no definite D call. Between the trimmed V and J ends, which lost 2 bases and 6 bases, there was a span of 5 bases. CDR3 length: 11 amino acids. The germline CDR1 and CDR2 sequences are MDHEN and SYDVKM. CDR3 amino acids: CASSLRFEQYF. For the CDR3, the DNA is TGTGCCAGCAGTTTACGCTTCGAGCAGTACTTC. The variable domain in full, completed from reference TRBV28 and TRBJ2-7, reads DVKVTQSSRYLVKRTGEKVFLECVQDMDHENMFWYRQDPGLGLRLIYFSYDVKMKEKGDIPEGYSVSREKKERFSLILESASTNQTSMYLCASSLRFEQYFGPGTRLTVT.

This clonotype was observed a few times. The junction shows a germline mismatch at one end, possibly a read error. The J gene is TRBJ2-3, the V gene TRBV5-6, with D possibly matching TRBD2 (6 bases). This CDR3 region has 15 residues. Germline CDR1 is SGHDT and CDR2 is YYEEEE. The CDR3 reads CASSLGLESTNTQYF. The CDR3, as DNA: TGTGCCAGCAGCTTGGGACTAGAAAGCACAAATACGCAGTATTTT.

This clonotype appeared a single time. Since a much larger clone is just one base distant, this may be a read error. This chain connects TRBV13 to TRBJ2-6, with no clear D. The ends were cut back, 3 bases at V and 10 bases at J, with 10 bases in the middle. Germline CDR1 PRHDT, CDR2 FYEKMQ (reference sequence). The CDR3 has 13 amino acids. The chain's CDR3 is CASSLEFSNVLTF. The CDR3 region has the DNA TGTGCCAGCAGCTTGGAATTCTCGAACGTCCTGACTTTC. Full variable domain (outside the CDR3, taken from reference TRBV13 and TRBJ2-6): AAGVIQSPRHLIKEKRETATLKCYPIPRHDTVYWYQQGPGQDPQFLISFYEKMQSDKGSIPDRFSAQQFSDYHSELNMSSLELGDSALYFCASSLEFSNVLTFGAGSRLTVL.

Concerning this clonotype itself: A much bigger clone sits one base away, suggesting this may be a read error. The genes are TRBV10-3 and TRBJ2-3; weak D call: TRBD1 (6 bases). The germline CDR1 and CDR2 sequences are ENHRY and SYGVKD. This CDR3 region has 16 residues. V was cut by 0 bases and J by 4 bases, with 14 bases left in between. The DNA of the CDR3 is TGTGCCATCAGTGAGTCGAACAGGGTGGACTCAGATACGCAGTATTTT. Translated: CAISESNRVDSDTQYF.